This TCR beta chain is drawn from a study of blood T cell repertoires in COVID-19. This clone was seen only a few times. The germline V gene has CDR1 DFQATT and CDR2 SNEGSKA (reference sequence). J gave up 1 base and V 3 bases, and 2 bases lay outside the gene matches. The CDR3 runs to 15 residues. Assay: immunoSEQ multiplex PCR; the TCRdb copy retains only in-frame clones and omits some. Here the sample spans fewer than 250,000 clones, roughly 83% being singletons. This sequence joins TRBV20-1 and TRBJ2-1; TRBD2 matches 11 bases. The TCR was taken from a woman aged 30 to 39 who had recovered from COVID-19. The source material was PBMCs or T cells enriched from blood (not recorded which). The CDR3 DNA reads as TGCAGTGCTAGTAGCGGGGGGGTTTCCTACAATGAGCAGTTCTTC. Residues: CSASSGGVSYNEQFF.